This T cell receptor beta chain stems from a study of T cells in Graves' hyperthyroidism and ophthalmopathy. Study conclusions and caveats: Ophthalmopathy got predicted by the model a median roughly 6.1 months before its onset. Researchers found most expanded thyroid clonotypes above 0.001 in blood as well.

Amplification of TCR beta CDR3 regions used RNA as the template. The HTBI set primed first-round TCR CDR3 RT-PCR. TCRdb independently ran MiXCR on the multiplex PCR reads; one entry per CDR3 protein. The sample has around 390,000 distinct CDR3 sequences, more than 14% seen once. V lost 5 bases and J 0 bases, leaving 9 bases between the germline ends. The length of the CDR3 is 13 residues. The germline V gene has CDR1 DFQATT and CDR2 SNEGSKA (reference sequence). There are many counts of this clonotype. Its antigen is as yet unknown. The TCR was taken from a woman in her 30s with Graves' ophthalmopathy. The genes are TRBV20-1 and TRBJ2-3; TRBD1 might be the D (5 bases). Material: blood. DNA of the CDR3: TGCAGTGCTGCCCGGACAAGCACAGATACGCAGTATTTT. The encoded protein is CSAARTSTDTQYF.